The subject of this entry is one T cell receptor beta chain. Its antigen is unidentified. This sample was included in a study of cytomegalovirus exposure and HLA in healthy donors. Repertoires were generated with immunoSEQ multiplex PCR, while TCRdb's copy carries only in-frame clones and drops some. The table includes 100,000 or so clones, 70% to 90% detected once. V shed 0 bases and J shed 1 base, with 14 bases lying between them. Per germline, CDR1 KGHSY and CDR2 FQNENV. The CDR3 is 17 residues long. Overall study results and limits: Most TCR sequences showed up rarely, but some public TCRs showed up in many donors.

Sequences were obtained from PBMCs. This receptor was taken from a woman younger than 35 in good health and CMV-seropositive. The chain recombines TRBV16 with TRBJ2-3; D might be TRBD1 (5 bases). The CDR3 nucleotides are TGTGCCAGCAGCCAATCGATTGGGGCAGGGCGCACAGATACGCAGTATTTT. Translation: CASSQSIGAGRTDTQYF.